The source of this T cell receptor beta chain is a study of early T cells in non-severe SARS-CoV-2 infection. This clonotype occurred many times. Its antigen is still unknown. The library protocol tagged individual cDNA molecules with unique molecular identifiers. Via MiXCR, TCRdb re-called the 5' RACE reads, giving one row per CDR3 protein. Of over 60,000 distinct CDR3 sequences detected, roughly 9.5% appear once; the ten largest clones hold about 6.1%. V was pared by 3 bases and J by 4 bases, with 6 bases of the junction left unmatched. Germline CDR1 reads ENHRY; CDR2 reads SYGVKD. This CDR3 comprises 15 residues. Findings and limits, study-wide: Clonotype matching in VDJdb favored anti-spike CD8 responses and did not capture private and CD4 specificities.

This TCR was recovered from an adult who was a healthcare worker with PCR-confirmed SARS-CoV-2 infection or an uninfected control (not recorded which). Sequencing was performed on whole blood. This chain uses TRBV10-3 with TRBJ1-5; 7 positions match TRBD1. The CDR3, as DNA: TGTGCCATCAGTGACTACAGGGGTTTGAATCAGCCCCAGCATTTT. Protein: CAISDYRGLNQPQHF.